The 26 T cell receptor beta chains below were found in one sample sequenced in a study of shared clonotypes between healthy human individuals. The method was immunoSEQ multiplex PCR; TCRdb's version includes in-frame clones alone and lacks a portion of them. Here the sample spans 2 million to 3 million clones, over 85% being singletons. The sequenced sample consisted of naive CD4+ T cells from PBMCs. Subset specified: CD45RA+ positively selected. The receptors derive from a young man in good health. Some clones in this sample may be carry-over from other donors' samples.

The CDR3 nucleotides are TGTGCCAGCAGCCAGTTGGGCCCCTCCTACAATGAGCAGTTCTTC. It translates to CASSQLGPSYNEQFF. The genes are TRBV7-3 and TRBJ2-1; D is ambiguous. The V gene's germline CDR1 is SGHTA and CDR2 FQGTGA. This CDR3 contains 15 residues. Trimming stripped 5 bases from V and 0 bases from J, with 11 bases between. Full variable domain (missing parts from reference TRBV7-3 and TRBJ2-1): GAGVSQTPSNKVTEKGKYVELRCDPISGHTALYWYRQSLGQGPEFLIYFQGTGAADDSGLPNDRFFAVRPEGSVSTLKIQRTERGDSAVYLCASSQLGPSYNEQFFGPGTRLTVL.

This rearrangement joins TRBV27 to TRBJ1-2, with D hard to call. With 0 bases removed from V and 2 bases from J, the gap between germline ends came to 10 bases. The germline CDR1 and CDR2 sequences are MNHEY and SMNVEV (reference sequence). CDR3 length equals 15 residues. This CDR3 is CASSLSSGNNYGYTF. The CDR3 bases are TGTGCCAGCAGTTTATCGAGCGGGAACAACTATGGCTACACCTTC.

This CDR3 is CASSPGNPRGETQYF. CDR3 bases: TGTGCCAGCTCCCCCGGGAACCCTAGGGGGGAGACCCAGTACTTC. The chain has TRBV18 and TRBJ2-5, with D perhaps TRBD1 (6 bases). The CDR3 has 15 residues. V shed 6 bases and J shed 5 bases, with 19 bases lying between them. Germline-derived CDR1 and CDR2 are KGHSH and LQKENI. The full variable domain, its missing parts supplied by reference TRBV18 and TRBJ2-5, is NAGVMQNPRHLVRRRGQEARLRCSPMKGHSHVYWYRQLPEEGLKFMVYLQKENIIDESGMPKERFSAEFPKEGPSILRIQQVVRGDSAAYFCASSPGNPRGETQYFGPGTRLLVL.

The V and J genes are TRBV19 and TRBJ2-1; D not resolved. With 1 base removed from V and 9 bases from J, the gap between germline ends came to 10 bases. The CDR3 has 13 amino acids. CDR1 LNHDA and CDR2 SQIVND come from the germline V gene (reference sequence). CDR3: CASSIGTGGEQFF. In DNA form, the CDR3 reads TGTGCCAGTAGTATAGGGACCGGCGGTGAGCAGTTCTTC.

The chain is built from TRBV5-6 and TRBJ2-7, with a weak D call TRBD1 (6 bases). CDR3 length equals 15 residues. The germline V gene has CDR1 SGHDT and CDR2 YYEEEE. V lost 4 bases and J lost 5, with 19 bases in between. The CDR3 sequence is CASSPDSRFVHEQYF. The CDR3, as DNA: TGTGCCAGCAGCCCGGACAGCCGTTTTGTACACGAGCAGTACTTC.

Points on this clone: Other DNA sequences from this sample encode an identical CDR3 as well. V usage is TRBV5-1 and J usage is TRBJ2-3; D is ambiguous. This CDR3 is 14 amino acids long. Germline V gives CDR1 SGHRS, CDR2 YFSETQ. V lost 0 bases and J 1 base, leaving 6 bases between the germline ends. CDR3 coding DNA: TGCGCCAGCAGCTTGGTTCTCGGCACAGATACGCAGTATTTT. Protein: CASSLVLGTDTQYF.

A note on this clone: Other DNA sequences in this sample translate to the same CDR3. V usage is TRBV5-1 and J usage is TRBJ1-4; possible D gene TRBD1, 6 bases. Trimming cost V 3 bases and J 3 bases, with 9 bases left between them. Germline CDR1 SGHRS, CDR2 YFSETQ. The CDR3 extends over 14 amino acids. Written as DNA, the CDR3 is TGCGCCAGCAGCTCAACAGGGTCTAATGAAAAACTGTTTTTT. Amino acid sequence: CASSSTGSNEKLFF.

The chain recombines TRBV6-1 with TRBJ1-1, with D hard to call. Trimming removed 6 bases at V and 0 bases at J, with 8 bases between. The germline V gene encodes CDR1 MNHNS and CDR2 SASEGT. CDR3 length: 13 residues. The CDR3 DNA follows: TGTGCCAGCAGAATGGATATGAACACTGAAGCTTTCTTT. It is translated as CASRMDMNTEAFF.

The chain is built from TRBV28 and TRBJ1-5; 7 bases agree with TRBD1. V was clipped by 2 bases and J by 6 bases; unmatched bases: 10. The CDR3 runs 16 residues. From germline, CDR1 is MDHEN and CDR2 SYDVKM. The CDR3 is CASSLGGTEGFQPQHF. The CDR3 DNA is TGTGCCAGCAGTTTAGGGGGGACAGAGGGGTTTCAGCCCCAGCATTTT.

The chain has TRBV19 and TRBJ1-1, with unresolved D. CDR1 and CDR2 from the germline V gene are LNHDA and SQIVND (reference sequence). V was pared by 5 bases and J by 6 bases, with 10 bases between. The length of the CDR3 is 12 residues. CDR3 nucleotide sequence: TGTGCCAGTAGTCCCCAGGTCTCTGAAGCTTTCTTT. Translation: CASSPQVSEAFF.

This clone was recorded once. The rearrangement links TRBV6-6 to TRBJ1-1, with D possibly being TRBD1 (5 bases). The CDR3 runs to 13 residues. V gave up 1 base and J gave up 4 bases, with 7 bases separating them. The germline CDR1 and CDR2 sequences are MNHNY and SVGAGI (reference sequence). The CDR3 bases are TGTGCCAGCAGTTACTTAGGGACCACTGAAGCTTTCTTT. It is translated as CASSYLGTTEAFF.

V and J are TRBV5-8 and TRBJ1-1, with TRBD1 matching 7 bases. Trimming cost V 3 bases and J 7 bases; bases outside gene matches: 6. The CDR3 has 13 residues. From germline, CDR1 is SGHTS and CDR2 YDEGEE. DNA of the CDR3: TGTGCCAGCAGCTCTCAGGGGGGCCTTGAAGCTTTCTTT. It codes for CASSSQGGLEAFF.

The J gene is TRBJ2-7, the V gene TRBV27; tentatively, D is TRBD1 or TRBD2 (5 bases each). The V gene's germline CDR1 is MNHEY and CDR2 SMNVEV (reference sequence). The CDR3 is 17 amino acids. Trimming took 5 bases from V and 4 from J, leaving 24 bases between them. The CDR3: CASSHNGWDAKVYEQYF. The CDR3, as DNA: TGTGCCAGCAGTCATAACGGGTGGGACGCAAAGGTTTACGAGCAGTACTTC.

The J gene is TRBJ2-5, the V gene TRBV7-2; TRBD2 matches 7 bases. Per the germline V gene, CDR1 is SGHTA and CDR2 is FQGNSA. The CDR3 runs 16 residues. V trimming: 5 bases; J trimming: 2 bases; junction bases outside the gene matches: 11. The CDR3 reads CASSLGFAGDQETQYF. The CDR3 DNA follows: TGTGCCAGCAGCCTAGGGTTCGCGGGAGATCAAGAGACCCAGTACTTC.

V and J are TRBV20-1 and TRBJ2-1; possibly TRBD1 for D (5 bases). Per germline, CDR1 DFQATT and CDR2 SNEGSKA (reference sequence). Trimming pared 7 bases from V and 5 bases from J, leaving 9 bases between. The CDR3 consists of 11 residues. The CDR3 is CSEDSDNEQFF. In DNA form, the CDR3 reads TGCAGTGAAGACAGCGACAATGAGCAGTTCTTC.

As concerns this clone: Other DNA variants within this sample encode the same CDR3. The chain uses TRBV19 and TRBJ2-7; 7 bases are a match to TRBD2. Germline-derived CDR1 and CDR2 are LNHDA and SQIVND (reference sequence). The length of the CDR3 is 14 residues. V lost 1 base to trimming and J lost 2 bases; unmatched junction nucleotides: 2. CDR3 DNA: TGTGCCAGTAGTATAGCGGGAGGTCCCTACGAGCAGTACTTC. It is translated as CASSIAGGPYEQYF.

V and J are TRBV28 and TRBJ2-7; D uncertain. The CDR3 runs 12 residues. Trimming pared 4 bases from V and 5 bases from J, leaving 9 bases between. Germline lookup yields CDR1 MDHEN and CDR2 SYDVKM. The CDR3 DNA follows: TGTGCCAGCAGTTCACAGTTAGACGAGCAGTACTTC. Translation: CASSSQLDEQYF.

The V gene is TRBV7-9, the J gene TRBJ2-7; no firm D call. V shed 5 bases and J shed 2 bases, with 4 bases lying between them. There are 11 residues in the CDR3. Germline V gene lookup returns CDR1 SEHNR and CDR2 FQNEAQ (reference sequence). CDR3 in amino acids: CASSGTYEQYF. The CDR3 DNA sequence: TGTGCCAGCAGCGGGACCTACGAGCAGTACTTC. Based on the CDR3 plus reference TRBV7-9 and TRBJ2-7, the full variable domain is DTGVSQNPRHKITKRGQNVTFRCDPISEHNRLYWYRQTLGQGPEFLTYFQNEAQLEKSRLLSDRFSAERPKGSFSTLEIQRTEQGDSAMYLCASSGTYEQYFGPGTRLTVT.

J is TRBJ2-5 and V is TRBV7-6, with TRBD1 matching over 11 bases. V shed 4 bases and J 5 bases; nucleotides not matched to a gene: 6. CDR1 SGHVS and CDR2 FNYEAQ come from the germline V gene. CDR3 length: 15 amino acids. The CDR3 nucleotides are TGTGCCAGCAGCTCGGACAGGGGGCATGGGGAGACCCAGTACTTC. Residues: CASSSDRGHGETQYF.

The gene calls are TRBV5-1 and TRBJ1-4; D gene uncertain. Germline V lookup: CDR1 SGHRS, CDR2 YFSETQ. The CDR3 contains 16 residues. V was clipped by 1 base and J by 0 bases, with 10 bases between them. Here the CDR3 reads CASSLSRIATNEKLFF. The CDR3 nucleotides read TGCGCCAGCAGCTTGTCGAGGATTGCAACTAATGAAAAACTGTTTTTT.

This clone was counted a single time. V usage is TRBV28 and J usage is TRBJ1-5; no clear D. The CDR3 extends over 14 amino acids. Germline values: CDR1 MDHEN, CDR2 SYDVKM. V was clipped by 4 bases and J by 3 bases, with 10 bases between them. CDR3 region: CASSSRPFNQPQHF. As DNA, the CDR3 is TGTGCCAGCAGTTCGAGGCCCTTCAATCAGCCCCAGCATTTT. The full variable domain, its missing parts supplied by reference TRBV28 and TRBJ1-5, is DVKVTQSSRYLVKRTGEKVFLECVQDMDHENMFWYRQDPGLGLRLIYFSYDVKMKEKGDIPEGYSVSREKKERFSLILESASTNQTSMYLCASSSRPFNQPQHFGDGTRLSIL.

The rearrangement uses TRBV5-1 and TRBJ2-5, with D possibly being TRBD1 (6 bases). CDR1 is SGHRS and CDR2 is YFSETQ in the germline V gene. The CDR3 covers 12 residues. CDR3 coding DNA: TGCGCTAGCCAAACAGGGCACGAGACCCAGTACTTC. Protein product: CASQTGHETQYF.

The J gene is TRBJ1-4, the V gene TRBV10-3; a possible D gene is TRBD1 (5 bases). The CDR3 contains 13 residues. The V gene lost 2 bases and the J gene lost 11 bases, with 12 bases spanning the gap. CDR1 is ENHRY, CDR2 SYGVKD, per germline. CDR3 sequence (DNA): TGTGCCATCAGTGAGCCGGGGGTTGAGAAACTGTTTTTT. It encodes CAISEPGVEKLFF.

The chain joins TRBV10-3 to TRBJ1-1, with 7 bases matching TRBD1. This CDR3 is built from 19 residues. V was clipped by 0 bases and J by 3 bases; unmatched bases: 16. Germline lookup yields CDR1 ENHRY and CDR2 SYGVKD. CDR3 in DNA: TGTGCCATCAGTGAGTCGGTGGCAGGGGGACGGGCGGGACACACTGAAGCTTTCTTT. This translates into CAISESVAGGRAGHTEAFF.

V gene TRBV5-8 combines with J gene TRBJ1-2, with D hard to call. CDR3 length: 13 amino acids. V was trimmed by 2 bases and J by 7 bases, leaving 12 bases between them. CDR1 and CDR2 (germline): SGHTS, YDEGEE. The CDR3 is CASSFYLIGGYTF. DNA of the CDR3: TGTGCCAGCAGCTTTTACTTGATCGGTGGCTACACCTTC. Full variable domain (missing parts from reference TRBV5-8 and TRBJ1-2): EAGVTQSPTHLIKTRGQQATLRCSPISGHTSVYWYQQALGLGLQFLLWYDEGEERNRGNFPPRFSGRQFPNYSSELNVNALELEDSALYLCASSFYLIGGYTFGSGTRLTVV.

Details on this clone: This sample includes further DNA sequences coding for the same CDR3. The chain employs TRBV29-1 and TRBJ2-3; tentatively, D is TRBD1 (6 bases). Germline V CDR1 and CDR2: SQVTM, ANQGSEA. V was trimmed by 8 bases and J by 3 bases, leaving 15 bases between them. CDR3 length equals 13 residues. CDR3 DNA: TGCAGCTCCGGGACCAGGGGTACAGATACGCAGTATTTT. As protein: CSSGTRGTDTQYF.